This T cell receptor beta chain comes out of a study of T cell responses to AZD1222 COVID-19 vaccine. General observations from the study: Repertoires were sampled only after the peak T cell response. The study identified only a handful of AZD1222 recipients as seropositive at baseline.

The repertoire was sequenced with immunoSEQ multiplex PCR; TCRdb's copy has only in-frame clones and lacks some. The sample shows 120,000 to 150,000 clones, approximately 94% of them seen only once. Of note for this clone: Its antigen is as yet unknown.

The sequenced sample was peripheral blood, obtained on day 0 of AZD1222 vaccination. The sequence derives from an adult in good health.

The CDR3 region is CASSTGGWQNTEAFF. CDR3 bases: TGTGCCAGCAGCACGGGGGGGTGGCAGAACACTGAAGCTTTCTTT. The chain carries TRBV7-9 and TRBJ1-1; possible D gene TRBD1, 5 bases. CDR3 length equals 15 residues. The germline V gene encodes CDR1 SEHNR and CDR2 FQNEAQ (reference sequence). The V and J ends lost 5 bases and 1 base respectively, with 14 bases between them.